This T cell receptor (beta chain) was retrieved from a study of blood T cell repertoires in COVID-19. CDR1 is SGHKS and CDR2 is YYEKEE in the germline V gene (reference sequence). The CDR3 extends over 17 amino acids. V lost 0 bases and J lost 1, with 16 bases in between. Per the study methods: Amplified reference gene primers provided the basis for estimating nucleated cell counts. This table comes from immunoSEQ multiplex PCR, and its TCRdb copy is limited to in-frame clones, with some not included. V and J calls and clone size follow that table, whereas D and trimming were derived from the DNA. Among under 130,000 clones listed, 75% to 90% were seen once.

V is TRBV5-5 and J is TRBJ2-5, with a tentative D call TRBD2 (6 bases). Material: peripheral blood. The TCR sequence derives from a woman older than 75 with acute or convalescent COVID-19. The chain's CDR3 is CASSLGGVWGVQETQYF. CDR3 sequence (DNA): TGTGCCAGCAGCTTGGGCGGGGTGTGGGGTGTCCAAGAGACCCAGTACTTC.